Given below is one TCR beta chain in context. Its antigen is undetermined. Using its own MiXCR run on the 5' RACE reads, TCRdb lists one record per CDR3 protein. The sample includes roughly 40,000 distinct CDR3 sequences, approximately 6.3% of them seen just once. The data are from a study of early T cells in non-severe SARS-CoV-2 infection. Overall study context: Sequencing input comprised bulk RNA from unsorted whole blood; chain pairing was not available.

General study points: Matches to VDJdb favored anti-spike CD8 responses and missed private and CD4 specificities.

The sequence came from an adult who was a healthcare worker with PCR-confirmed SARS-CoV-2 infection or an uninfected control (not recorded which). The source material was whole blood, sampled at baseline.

CDR3 nucleotides: TGTGCCAGCAGCCAAGAACGAGATAGCGTAGACACCGGGGAGCTGTTTTTT. Its protein product is CASSQERDSVDTGELFF. V and J are TRBV3-1 and TRBJ2-2; maybe TRBD2 (5 bases). This CDR3 has 17 amino acids. V lost 0 bases and J lost 3, with 14 bases in between. CDR1 and CDR2 from the germline V gene are LGHDT and YNNKEL (reference sequence).